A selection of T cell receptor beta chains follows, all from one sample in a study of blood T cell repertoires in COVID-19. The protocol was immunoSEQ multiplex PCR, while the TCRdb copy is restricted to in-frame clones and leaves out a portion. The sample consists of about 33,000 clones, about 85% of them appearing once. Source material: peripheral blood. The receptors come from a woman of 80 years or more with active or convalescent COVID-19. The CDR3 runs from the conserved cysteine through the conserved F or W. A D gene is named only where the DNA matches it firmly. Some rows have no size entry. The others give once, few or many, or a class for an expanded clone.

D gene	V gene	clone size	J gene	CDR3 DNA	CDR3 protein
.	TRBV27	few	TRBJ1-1	TGTGCCAGCAGAATCCAGGGTTCGGAAGCTTTCTTT	CASRIQGSEAFF
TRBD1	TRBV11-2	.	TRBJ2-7	TGTGCCAGCAGCGGACGGACAGGCGCTACTAGCGAGCAGTACTTC	CASSGRTGATSEQYF
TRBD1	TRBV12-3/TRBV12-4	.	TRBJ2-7	TGTGCCAGCAGATGGGGACAGGGGGAGCAGTACTTC	CASRWGQGEQYF
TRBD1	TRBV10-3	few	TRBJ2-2	TGTGCCATCAGTGAGGTACAGGGGATAATGACCGGGGAGCTGTTTTTT	CAISEVQGIMTGELFF
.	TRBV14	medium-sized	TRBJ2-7	TGTGCCAGCAGCCGGGGCCCATACGAGCAGTACTTC	CASSRGPYEQYF
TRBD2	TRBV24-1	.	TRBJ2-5	TGTGCCACCAGTGACCCAACGCCTAGCGGGGGCCCCCAAGAGACCCAGTACTTC	CATSDPTPSGGPQETQYF
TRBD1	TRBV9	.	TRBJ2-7	TGTGCCAGCAGCGGGGGACAGGGGGAGAACCCCTACGAGCAGTACTTC	CASSGGQGENPYEQYF
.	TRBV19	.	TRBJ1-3	TGTGCCAGTGCCGTATCGCGCGGCTCTGGAAACACCATATATTTT	CASAVSRGSGNTIYF
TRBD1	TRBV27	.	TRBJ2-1	TGTGCCAGCAGTCCAGGACAGGGATACAATGAGCAGTTCTTC	CASSPGQGYNEQFF
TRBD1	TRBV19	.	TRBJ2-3	TGTGCCAGTAGTATGCGCTATTTGACAGGGGGCAATTTAGATACGCAGTATTTT	CASSMRYLTGGNLDTQYF
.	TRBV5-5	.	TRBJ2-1	TGTGCCAGCAGCTTTGCAGGGTCCTACAATGAGCAGTTCTTC	CASSFAGSYNEQFF
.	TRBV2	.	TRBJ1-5	TGTGCCAGCAGGGAAGACAGGAATCAGCCCCAGCATTTT	CASREDRNQPQHF
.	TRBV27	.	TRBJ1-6	TGTGCCAGCAGTTCAAACTATAATTCACCCCTCCACTTT	CASSSNYNSPLHF
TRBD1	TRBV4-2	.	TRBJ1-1	TGTGCCAGCAGCCCCGATAGCGGACAGGGGAGGCGGGAAGCTTTCTTT	CASSPDSGQGRREAFF
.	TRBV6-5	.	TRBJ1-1	TGTGCCAGCAGTTTCGCGGGACGGTCCATTGTTGAAGCTTTCTTT	CASSFAGRSIVEAFF
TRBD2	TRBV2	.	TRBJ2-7	TGTGCCAGCAGTGACGCGGGGGACGAGCAGTACTTC	CASSDAGDEQYF
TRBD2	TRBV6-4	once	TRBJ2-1	TGTGCCAGCAGGCGACTAGCGGACCTTTACAATGAGCAGTTCTTC	CASRRLADLYNEQFF
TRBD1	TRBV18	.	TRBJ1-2	TGTGCCAGCTCACCACGGCCAGGGACAGGGGGCGTCGGCTATGGCTACACCTTC	CASSPRPGTGGVGYGYTF
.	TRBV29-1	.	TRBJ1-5	TGCAGCGTTGCGGACAGTAGCAATCAGCCCCAGCATTTT	CSVADSSNQPQHF
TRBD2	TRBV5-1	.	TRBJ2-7	TGCGCCAGCAGCTGGACTCTAGCGGGGGACGCCTACGAGCAGTACTTC	CASSWTLAGDAYEQYF
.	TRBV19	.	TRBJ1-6	TGTGCCAGTAGTAATCGGGGTTTGAATTCACCCCTCCACTTT	CASSNRGLNSPLHF
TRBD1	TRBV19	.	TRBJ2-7	TGTGCCAGTAGTATTCTCGGGACAGGGACGTACGAGCAGTACTTC	CASSILGTGTYEQYF
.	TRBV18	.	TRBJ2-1	TGTGCCAGCACGGGACTGGGAAACAATGAGCAGTTCTTC	CASTGLGNNEQFF
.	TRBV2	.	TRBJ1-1	TGTGCCAGCAGCCTTTCAGGGAGGAGTGCTGAAGCTTTCTTT	CASSLSGRSAEAFF
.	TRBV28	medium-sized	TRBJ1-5	TGTGCCAGCAGTCCACCCCCGAGGGTAAGGAGCAATCAGCCCCAGCATTTT	CASSPPPRVRSNQPQHF
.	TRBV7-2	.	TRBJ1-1	TGTGCCAGCAGCTTAGCCCGGGTCCTCACTGAAGCTTTCTTT	CASSLARVLTEAFF
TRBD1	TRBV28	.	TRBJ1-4	TGTGCCAGCAGTTTAAAAAGGAGGGGGCAGCTTAATGAAAAACTGTTTTTT	CASSLKRRGQLNEKLFF
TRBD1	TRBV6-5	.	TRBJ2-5	TGTGCCAGCAGCCTTAGGGGGCCCGAGACCCAGTACTTC	CASSLRGPETQYF
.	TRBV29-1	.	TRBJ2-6	TGCAGCGTTGTAGGGGATGGGGCCAACGTCCTGACTTTC	CSVVGDGANVLTF
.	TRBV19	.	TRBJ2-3	TGTGCCAGTAGTATTGATGGGACTACAGATACGCAGTATTTT	CASSIDGTTDTQYF
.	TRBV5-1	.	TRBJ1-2	TGCGCCAGCAGCTTGGGACGGGACACTTCTAACTATGGCTACACCTTC	CASSLGRDTSNYGYTF
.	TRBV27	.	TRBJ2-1	TGTGCCAGCAGTTTTAACAGGAATAGCCATGAGCAGTTCTTC	CASSFNRNSHEQFF
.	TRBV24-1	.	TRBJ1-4	TGTGCCACCAGTGATGCGGGGTGGGATGAAAAACTGTTTTTT	CATSDAGWDEKLFF
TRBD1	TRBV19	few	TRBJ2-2	TGTGCCAGTAGGTCTGGTGACAGGGTTTCCGGGGAGCTGTTTTTT	CASRSGDRVSGELFF
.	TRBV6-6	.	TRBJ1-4	TGTGCCAGCACCCGGACTCCAGAAAAACTGTTTTTT	CASTRTPEKLFF